A single sample gave rise to the 20 T cell receptor beta chains below, sequenced in a study of blood T cells in healthy people across ages. A J-beta primer mix and a sample-barcoded 5' primer were used in a second PCR of roughly 6 to 12 cycles. TCRdb re-derived calls from the 5' RACE reads in MiXCR, one entry per CDR3 protein. This sample has roughly 1.9 million distinct CDR3 sequences, with roughly two fifths found just once. What was sequenced was blood. The receptors here all came from a human donor in good health.

This chain connects TRBV21-1 to TRBJ2-4; the table's D call of TRBD1 was not tested on the DNA. TRBV21-1 is termed a pseudogene. This CDR3 is built from 17 residues. In nucleotides, the CDR3 is TGTGCCAGCAGCCCGAAGGGACAGGAGATTCTTAAAAACATTCAGAACTTC. Its protein is CASSPKGQEILKNIQNF.

This chain uses TRBV6-5 with TRBJ2-3; D gene ambiguous. Germline V CDR1 and CDR2: MNHEY, SVGAGI. Trimming took off 0 bases at V and 2 bases at J, with 9 bases between the two ends. The CDR3 totals 15 residues. The CDR3 DNA reads TGTGCCAGCAGTTACTCAGACACCCTCACAGATACGCAGTATTTT. Its protein is CASSYSDTLTDTQYF.

The chain employs TRBV10-3 and TRBJ1-2; the D is unclear. The V gene lost 8 bases and the J gene lost 5 bases, with 12 bases spanning the gap. The CDR3 length is 12 residues. CDR1 is ENHRY and CDR2 is SYGVKD in the germline V gene. Here the CDR3 DNA reads TGTGCCATCTCGGTGGCAGCTTATGGCTACACCTTC. As protein: CAISVAAYGYTF.

This chain connects TRBV7-6 to TRBJ1-5, with 10 bases identical to TRBD1. The CDR3 extends over 15 amino acids. Germline values: CDR1 SGHVS, CDR2 FNYEAQ. V shed 5 bases, J shed 6 bases, and the junction held 7 bases outside the gene matches. CDR3 sequence (DNA): TGTGCCAGCAGCAGAGGGACAGGGGTTGGTCAGCCCCAGCATTTT. It specifies CASSRGTGVGQPQHF.

This clonotype was picked up a small number of times. V usage is TRBV7-6 and J usage is TRBJ1-2; D remains unclear. Germline loops: CDR1 SGHVS, CDR2 FNYEAQ. The V end was cut by 1 base, the J end by 4 bases, with 7 bases between. CDR3 length: 13 residues. DNA of the CDR3: TGTGCCAGCAGCTTAGGCAGGTTCTATGGCTACACCTTC. It encodes CASSLGRFYGYTF. Drawing the rest from reference TRBV7-6 and TRBJ1-2, the complete variable domain is GAGVSQSPRYKVTKRGQDVALRCDPISGHVSLYWYRQALGQGPEFLTYFNYEAQQDKSGLPNDRFSAERPEGSISTLTIQRTEQRDSAMYRCASSLGRFYGYTFGSGTRLTVV.

The chain recombines TRBV12-5 with TRBJ2-3, with TRBD2 matching 8 bases. The CDR3 loop spans 16 amino acids. Germline CDR1 is LGHNT and CDR2 is FRNRAP. V was clipped by 6 bases and J by 6 bases; unmatched bases: 14. The CDR3 bases are TGTGCTAGTGGGGTCTCGAGCGGGGGCCCAAGGGATACGCAGTATTTT. Protein: CASGVSSGGPRDTQYF.

The CDR3 region has the DNA TGTGCCAGCAGTTGGGCTGGGGGGGACTCCTACGAGCAGTACTTC. Encoded protein: CASSWAGGDSYEQYF. This chain links TRBV6-5 with TRBJ2-7, with 7 bases fitting TRBD2. Trimming removed 4 bases from V and 0 bases from J; junction bases left unmatched: 6. The CDR3 has 15 residues. Germline assignment: CDR1 MNHEY and CDR2 SVGAGI.

Only a few counts were recorded for this clonotype. This rearrangement joins TRBV6-4 to TRBJ1-6; TRBD1 agrees at 9 bases. Germline V gives CDR1 MRHNA, CDR2 SNTAGT. V was clipped by 3 bases and J by 7 bases; unmatched bases: 4. There are 15 residues in the CDR3. The DNA for the CDR3 is TGTGCCAGCAGTGATCTAGGACAGGGGAATTCACCCCTCCACTTT. It yields the protein CASSDLGQGNSPLHF.

Of note for this clonotype: One end of the junction is discordant with germline, which a read error may explain. The chain employs TRBV5-5 and TRBJ2-1, with D possibly matching TRBD1 (5 bases). The end of the DNA fits TRBJ2-7 better, so the J call may be wrong. The CDR3 runs 15 residues. Germline V CDR1 and CDR2: SGHKS, YYEKEE (reference sequence). The CDR3 here is CVSSPTGRPSYEQYF. The CDR3 DNA sequence: TGTGTCAGCAGCCCAACAGGTCGACCCTCCTACGAGCAGTACTTC.

The chain combines TRBV25-1 with TRBJ1-4; D unresolved. V was clipped by 0 bases and J by 4 bases, with 3 bases between them. The germline gives CDR1 MGHDK, CDR2 SYGVNS. The CDR3 runs to 13 residues. CDR3 sequence: CASSEYFNEKLFF. Here the CDR3 DNA reads TGTGCCAGCAGTGAATACTTTAATGAAAAACTGTTTTTT.

The sample holds many counts of this clonotype. This sequence joins TRBV15 and TRBJ2-1, with TRBD2 matching over 7 bases. The CDR3 covers 13 residues. The J segment lost 3 bases and the V segment lost 5 bases, leaving 1 base of the junction unmatched. CDR1 is LNHNV and CDR2 is YYDKDF in the germline V gene (reference sequence). The CDR3: CATSGRGYNEQFF. CDR3 in DNA: TGTGCCACCAGCGGGAGGGGCTACAATGAGCAGTTCTTC.

In this sample, this clonotype turned up many times. The chain carries TRBV4-3 and TRBJ2-3, with 9 bases that match TRBD2. Germline loops: CDR1 LGHNA, CDR2 YSLEER. V was clipped by 0 bases and J by 0 bases; unmatched bases: 1. This CDR3 region has 16 residues. The CDR3, as DNA: TGCGCCAGCAGCCAAGATAGCGGGGGCAGCACAGATACGCAGTATTTT. Its protein product is CASSQDSGGSTDTQYF.

The rearrangement links TRBV14 to TRBJ2-7; 9 nucleotides agree with TRBD2. The CDR3 length is 17 residues. V dropped 5 bases and J dropped 0; count of bases not matched to a gene: 11. Germline-derived CDR1 and CDR2 are SGHDN and FVKESK. The CDR3: CASSESLAGYSSYEQYF. The CDR3 DNA is TGTGCCAGCAGCGAATCACTAGCGGGTTATTCCTCCTACGAGCAGTACTTC.

The chain employs TRBV7-2 and TRBJ1-2; D gene unclear. This CDR3 contains 15 residues. In germline, CDR1 is SGHTA, CDR2 FQGNSA. Trimming shortened V by 1 base and J by 7 bases, and 16 bases separated the two germline ends. The CDR3 sequence is CASSLGREVVGGYTF. The DNA for the CDR3 is TGTGCCAGCAGCTTAGGTCGGGAGGTCGTCGGTGGCTACACCTTC.

This clonotype turned up a few times. The chain is built from TRBV9 and TRBJ2-1; possible D gene TRBD1, 6 bases. The CDR3 has 14 residues. The V end was cut by 4 bases, the J end by 7 bases, with 15 bases between. The germline CDR1 and CDR2 sequences are SGDLS and YYNGEE. The CDR3 loop reads CASSSRTAHNEQFF. CDR3 nucleotide sequence: TGTGCCAGCAGCTCCCGGACAGCCCATAATGAGCAGTTCTTC. Full variable domain (outside the CDR3, taken from reference TRBV9 and TRBJ2-1): DSGVTQTPKHLITATGQRVTLRCSPRSGDLSVYWYQQSLDQGLQFLIQYYNGEERAKGNILERFSAQQFPDLHSELNLSSLELGDSALYFCASSSRTAHNEQFFGPGTRLTVL.

This clonotype was found a few times. The chain employs TRBV7-3 and TRBJ2-2; D call uncertain. The CDR3 contains 13 residues. The germline CDR1 and CDR2 sequences are SGHTA and FQGTGA. V dropped 5 bases and J dropped 5 bases, with 9 bases sitting between them. Here the CDR3 DNA reads TGTGCCAGCAGCCCACTTAGGACCGGGGAGCTGTTTTTT. This translates into CASSPLRTGELFF.

This clonotype appeared many times. This sequence joins TRBV10-3 and TRBJ2-3; D possibly corresponds to TRBD2 (6 bases). V lost 5 bases to trimming and J lost 4 bases, with 13 bases between them. The CDR3 consists of 14 residues. Germline values: CDR1 ENHRY, CDR2 SYGVKD. The CDR3 DNA sequence: TGTGCCATCAGTCAGGGACTCGACCCAGATACGCAGTATTTT. As protein: CAISQGLDPDTQYF.

This clonotype was detected only once. The V and J genes are TRBV7-3 and TRBJ2-3; D may be TRBD1 (6 bases). Germline lookup yields CDR1 SGHTA and CDR2 FQGTGA. The CDR3 loop spans 16 amino acids. The germline V and J ends were trimmed by 5 bases and 2 bases, with 17 bases remaining between them. Here the CDR3 DNA reads TGTGCCAGCAGCCCCAGTGGGCAGGGGACCACAGATACGCAGTATTTT. Amino acid sequence: CASSPSGQGTTDTQYF. The variable domain in full, completed from reference TRBV7-3 and TRBJ2-3, reads GAGVSQTPSNKVTEKGKYVELRCDPISGHTALYWYRQSLGQGPEFLIYFQGTGAADDSGLPNDRFFAVRPEGSVSTLKIQRTERGDSAVYLCASSPSGQGTTDTQYFGPGTRLTVL.

This clonotype was seen more than once but under ten times. V usage is TRBV4-3 and J usage is TRBJ2-1, with TRBD1 matching 10 bases. V was pared by 2 bases and J by 9 bases, with 7 bases of the junction left unmatched. CDR1 is LGHNA and CDR2 is YSLEER in the germline V gene. This CDR3 contains 15 residues. The CDR3: CASSQWDRGGGEQFF. For the CDR3, the DNA is TGCGCCAGCAGCCAATGGGACAGGGGTGGGGGTGAGCAGTTCTTC.

The chain links TRBV5-6 to TRBJ2-3, with D perhaps assigned TRBD1 or TRBD2 (5 bases each). Per germline, CDR1 SGHDT and CDR2 YYEEEE. The germline V and J ends were trimmed by 3 bases and 2 bases, with 16 bases remaining between them. CDR3 length equals 16 residues. The CDR3 DNA sequence: TGTGCCAGCAGCTGGGGGACCCTGGAATACACAGATACGCAGTATTTT. Amino acid sequence: CASSWGTLEYTDTQYF.